This T cell receptor (beta chain) was identified during a study of CD8+ T cells in alopecia areata. Collection of lesional scalp punch biopsies and peripheral blood was performed in alopecia areata patients. CDR1 is GTSNPN and CDR2 is SVGIG in the germline V gene (reference sequence). This CDR3 contains 16 residues. Trimming at V came to 2 bases and at J to 2 bases, leaving 8 bases not matched to a gene. Reverse transcription of extracted RNA yielded cDNA, which provided the sequencing template. This table comes from immunoSEQ multiplex PCR, and its TCRdb copy is limited to in-frame clones, with some not included. Of hundreds of thousands of clones listed, 65% to 70% are singletons. Study-level results: In lesional scalp, particularly from alopecia totalis/universalis, clonality was higher than in normal scalp. Against the mouse data, patients shared TCRs less clearly, possibly for HLA reasons.

Regarding this clone: Its specificity is not known.

This TCR derives from a human donor with alopecia areata. The material sequenced was CD4+ T cells sorted from blood, taken at week 0. The chain uses TRBV30 and TRBJ2-1; 8 bases match TRBD1. Written as DNA, the CDR3 is TGTGCCTGGAGTCTATGGACAGGGTTTCCCTACAATGAGCAGTTCTTC. Translation gives CAWSLWTGFPYNEQFF.